This TCR beta chain was captured by sequencing in a study of cytomegalovirus exposure and HLA in healthy donors. Study information: The roughly 110 validation repertoires matched the roughly 650 first-cohort repertoires in platform, a later analysis reported. Study-wide results and caveats: The TCR clusters that emerged in the first cohort tended, a later analysis found, to co-occur in the roughly 130 validation repertoires.

TCRdb's table, derived via immunoSEQ multiplex PCR, lists solely in-frame clones and lacks some. The sample carries 70,000 to 75,000 clones, 90% to 95% recorded once. About this clone itself: Its antigen is currently unknown.

While the first cohort had 500 to 700 subjects, the donors belonged to the separate validation cohort of roughly 130 subjects. Germline CDR1 is SGHTA and CDR2 is FQGTGA. The CDR3 has 14 amino acids. The V and J ends lost 1 base and 7 bases respectively, with 8 bases between them. What was sequenced was PBMCs. This rearrangement joins TRBV7-3 to TRBJ1-6, with D unresolved. The clonotype comes from a man younger than 35 in good health and CMV-seropositive. CDR3 in DNA: TGTGCCAGCAGCTTAAGTGGCAGGAATTCACCCCTCCACTTT. It codes for CASSLSGRNSPLHF.